This is a list of T cell receptor beta chains from one sample in a study of T cell responses to AZD1222 COVID-19 vaccine. Sequenced by immunoSEQ multiplex PCR; TCRdb stores in-frame clones only, minus some. The sample holds about 83,000 clones, roughly 90% seen once. Sample: peripheral blood, taken on day 0 of MenACWY control vaccination. These receptors were obtained from an adult in good health. Each CDR3 is given with its conserved first and last residue. The D gene is left open where the match is weak. Clone size appears in some rows only: once, few, many, or a class for an expanded clone.

clone size: -; D gene: -; CDR3 length: 15; J gene: TRBJ2-1; V gene: TRBV9; CDR3 protein: CASSVGGISYNEQFF; CDR3 DNA: TGTGCCAGCAGCGTAGGCGGAATCTCCTACAATGAGCAGTTCTTC
clone size: -; D gene: -; CDR3 length: 14; J gene: TRBJ2-7; V gene: TRBV10-3; CDR3 protein: CAISPGGSPYEQYF; CDR3 DNA: TGTGCCATCAGCCCCGGCGGGTCACCCTACGAGCAGTACTTC
clone size: -; D gene: -; CDR3 length: 15; J gene: TRBJ2-3; V gene: TRBV19; CDR3 protein: CASMVRGALTDTQYF; CDR3 DNA: TGTGCCAGTATGGTGAGGGGGGCCCTTACAGATACGCAGTATTTT
clone size: -; D gene: TRBD2; CDR3 length: 16; J gene: TRBJ2-5; V gene: TRBV6-2/TRBV6-3; CDR3 protein: CASSFSSSGIRETQYF; CDR3 DNA: TGTGCCAGCAGTTTCAGTAGTAGCGGGATTCGGGAGACCCAGTACTTC
clone size: -; D gene: TRBD1; CDR3 length: 17; J gene: TRBJ1-1; V gene: TRBV19; CDR3 protein: CASSIRFLSSGGTEAFF; CDR3 DNA: TGTGCCAGTAGTATCAGATTCTTATCATCAGGGGGCACTGAAGCTTTCTTT
clone size: -; D gene: -; CDR3 length: 11; J gene: TRBJ1-3; V gene: TRBV10-3; CDR3 protein: CAISPGDTIYF; CDR3 DNA: TGTGCCATCAGCCCCGGGGACACCATATATTTT
clone size: -; D gene: -; CDR3 length: 13; J gene: TRBJ1-5; V gene: TRBV5-6; CDR3 protein: CASSPKGDQPQHF; CDR3 DNA: TGTGCCAGCAGTCCGAAAGGAGATCAGCCCCAGCATTTT
clone size: -; D gene: -; CDR3 length: 16; J gene: TRBJ1-3; V gene: TRBV28; CDR3 protein: CASSLWSGSSGNTIYF; CDR3 DNA: TGTGCCAGCAGTTTATGGTCCGGGAGCTCTGGAAACACCATATATTTT
clone size: few; D gene: -; CDR3 length: 12; J gene: TRBJ2-2; V gene: TRBV19; CDR3 protein: CASSPRAGELFF; CDR3 DNA: TGTGCCAGTAGTCCCAGGGCCGGGGAGCTGTTTTTT
clone size: -; D gene: -; CDR3 length: 15; J gene: TRBJ1-1; V gene: TRBV11-2; CDR3 protein: CASSLLSGVRAEAFF; CDR3 DNA: TGTGCCAGCAGCTTACTCTCTGGCGTCAGGGCTGAAGCTTTCTTT
clone size: few; D gene: TRBD1; CDR3 length: 13; J gene: TRBJ1-1; V gene: TRBV27; CDR3 protein: CASSLDRGNEAFF; CDR3 DNA: TGTGCCAGCAGTTTAGACAGGGGCAACGAAGCTTTCTTT
clone size: -; D gene: TRBD1; CDR3 length: 14; J gene: TRBJ1-1; V gene: TRBV3-1/TRBV3-2; CDR3 protein: CASSLNTGEARAFF; CDR3 DNA: TGTGCCAGCAGCCTCAATACAGGGGAGGCTAGGGCTTTCTTT
clone size: -; D gene: -; CDR3 length: 14; J gene: TRBJ2-5; V gene: TRBV7-9; CDR3 protein: CASSLPRGQETQYF; CDR3 DNA: TGTGCCAGCAGCTTGCCCCGGGGCCAAGAGACCCAGTACTTC
clone size: -; D gene: -; CDR3 length: 13; J gene: TRBJ2-3; V gene: TRBV9; CDR3 protein: CASSVVTTDTQYF; CDR3 DNA: TGTGCCAGCAGCGTAGTAACCACAGATACGCAGTATTTT
clone size: few; D gene: TRBD1; CDR3 length: 16; J gene: TRBJ2-7; V gene: TRBV4-1; CDR3 protein: CASSQGGDRATYEQYF; CDR3 DNA: TGCGCCAGCAGCCAAGGAGGGGACAGGGCAACCTACGAGCAGTACTTC
clone size: few; D gene: -; CDR3 length: 17; J gene: TRBJ1-3; V gene: TRBV10-2; CDR3 protein: CASSDFMGTASGNTIYF; CDR3 DNA: TGCGCCAGCAGTGATTTCATGGGGACGGCCTCTGGAAACACCATATATTTT
clone size: -; D gene: -; CDR3 length: 12; J gene: TRBJ2-2; V gene: TRBV6-5; CDR3 protein: CASSTLHGELFF; CDR3 DNA: TGTGCCAGCAGTACCCTGCACGGGGAGCTGTTTTTT
clone size: -; D gene: -; CDR3 length: 13; J gene: TRBJ1-2; V gene: TRBV5-6; CDR3 protein: CASSLPGLLGYTF; CDR3 DNA: TGTGCCAGCAGCTTGCCGGGTTTGCTTGGCTACACCTTC
clone size: -; D gene: -; CDR3 length: 16; J gene: TRBJ1-1; V gene: TRBV9; CDR3 protein: CASSEGGGDGDTEAFF; CDR3 DNA: TGTGCCAGCAGCGAGGGTGGAGGGGATGGGGACACTGAAGCTTTCTTT
clone size: -; D gene: -; CDR3 length: 16; J gene: TRBJ1-5; V gene: TRBV24-1; CDR3 protein: CATSDSTGGGNQPQHF; CDR3 DNA: TGTGCCACCAGTGATTCGACCGGGGGGGGGAATCAGCCCCAGCATTTT
clone size: -; D gene: -; CDR3 length: 12; J gene: TRBJ2-1; V gene: TRBV24-1; CDR3 protein: CATADYQNEQFF; CDR3 DNA: TGTGCCACCGCGGACTATCAGAATGAGCAGTTCTTC
clone size: -; D gene: TRBD1; CDR3 length: 17; J gene: TRBJ1-3; V gene: TRBV19; CDR3 protein: CASNGWTGAFSGNTIYF; CDR3 DNA: TGTGCCAGTAACGGATGGACAGGGGCTTTCTCTGGAAACACCATATATTTT
clone size: once; D gene: -; CDR3 length: 15; J gene: TRBJ2-5; V gene: TRBV28; CDR3 protein: CASSLWGLAQGTQYF; CDR3 DNA: TGTGCCAGCAGTTTGTGGGGACTTGCCCAGGGGACCCAGTACTTC
clone size: -; D gene: -; CDR3 length: 16; J gene: TRBJ2-2; V gene: TRBV28; CDR3 protein: CASTNGPTANTGELFF; CDR3 DNA: TGTGCCAGCACCAACGGCCCAACAGCGAACACCGGGGAGCTGTTTTTT
clone size: once; D gene: -; CDR3 length: 16; J gene: TRBJ2-6; V gene: TRBV19; CDR3 protein: CASSPLRWLGANVLTF; CDR3 DNA: TGTGCCAGTAGCCCTCTCAGGTGGCTTGGGGCCAACGTCCTGACTTTC
clone size: -; D gene: -; CDR3 length: 15; J gene: TRBJ2-6; V gene: TRBV19; CDR3 protein: CASSIGAAGANVLTF; CDR3 DNA: TGTGCCAGTAGTATAGGGGCGGCTGGGGCCAACGTCCTGACTTTC
clone size: -; D gene: -; CDR3 length: 15; J gene: TRBJ2-6; V gene: TRBV23-1; CDR3 protein: CASSQSGSGANVLTF; CDR3 DNA: TGCGCCAGCAGTCAATCAGGCTCTGGGGCCAACGTCCTGACTTTC
clone size: -; D gene: -; CDR3 length: 13; J gene: TRBJ2-7; V gene: TRBV7-3; CDR3 protein: CASSPLSGDEQYF; CDR3 DNA: TGTGCCAGCAGCCCATTATCTGGCGACGAGCAGTACTTC
clone size: -; D gene: TRBD1; CDR3 length: 14; J gene: TRBJ1-2; V gene: TRBV7-2; CDR3 protein: CASSQGQTHYGYTF; CDR3 DNA: TGTGCCAGCAGCCAGGGACAGACTCACTATGGCTACACCTTC
clone size: -; D gene: -; CDR3 length: 15; J gene: TRBJ2-7; V gene: TRBV7-9; CDR3 protein: CASSFTRHGPYEQYF; CDR3 DNA: TGTGCCAGCAGCTTTACCCGACATGGCCCCTACGAGCAGTACTTC
clone size: -; D gene: -; CDR3 length: 14; J gene: TRBJ1-2; V gene: TRBV5-1; CDR3 protein: CASSWTQGSYGYTF; CDR3 DNA: TGCGCCAGCAGCTGGACCCAGGGTTCCTATGGCTACACCTTC
clone size: -; D gene: -; CDR3 length: 14; J gene: TRBJ1-5; V gene: TRBV5-8; CDR3 protein: CASSLRGGNQPQHF; CDR3 DNA: TGTGCCAGCAGCTTGAGGGGGGGCAATCAGCCCCAGCATTTT
clone size: -; D gene: -; CDR3 length: 12; J gene: TRBJ1-1; V gene: TRBV30; CDR3 protein: CAWSSLAHSAFF; CDR3 DNA: TGTGCCTGGAGTTCCCTGGCCCATTCAGCTTTCTTT
clone size: -; D gene: -; CDR3 length: 16; J gene: TRBJ2-7; V gene: TRBV19; CDR3 protein: CASSIAATLFAYEQYF; CDR3 DNA: TGTGCCAGTAGTATAGCCGCGACACTTTTCGCCTACGAGCAGTACTTC
clone size: -; D gene: TRBD1; CDR3 length: 14; J gene: TRBJ2-2; V gene: TRBV11-3; CDR3 protein: CASSRRQGTGELFF; CDR3 DNA: TGTGCCAGCAGCCGCCGACAGGGAACCGGGGAGCTGTTTTTT
clone size: -; D gene: -; CDR3 length: 14; J gene: TRBJ1-1; V gene: TRBV27; CDR3 protein: CASSLYGADTEAFF; CDR3 DNA: TGTGCCAGCAGTTTGTACGGGGCAGACACTGAAGCTTTCTTT
clone size: -; D gene: -; CDR3 length: 14; J gene: TRBJ2-1; V gene: TRBV27; CDR3 protein: CASSLVAEYNEQFF; CDR3 DNA: TGTGCCAGCAGTTTAGTAGCGGAGTACAATGAGCAGTTCTTC
clone size: -; D gene: -; CDR3 length: 12; J gene: TRBJ1-3; V gene: TRBV10-2; CDR3 protein: CASSEEGRREYF; CDR3 DNA: TGCGCCAGCAGTGAAGAGGGCCGCCGGGAGTATTTT
clone size: -; D gene: -; CDR3 length: 13; J gene: TRBJ1-5; V gene: TRBV19; CDR3 protein: CASSQTLNQPQHF; CDR3 DNA: TGTGCCAGTAGTCAGACACTCAATCAGCCCCAGCATTTT
clone size: -; D gene: TRBD1; CDR3 length: 16; J gene: TRBJ1-5; V gene: TRBV4-2; CDR3 protein: CASSQEQGADDQPQHF; CDR3 DNA: TGTGCCAGCAGCCAAGAACAGGGGGCGGACGATCAGCCCCAGCATTTT
clone size: -; D gene: -; CDR3 length: 14; J gene: TRBJ2-7; V gene: TRBV30; CDR3 protein: CAWSVGSYTYEQYF; CDR3 DNA: TGTGCCTGGAGTGTGGGGTCCTATACCTACGAGCAGTACTTC
clone size: -; D gene: -; CDR3 length: 14; J gene: TRBJ2-7; V gene: TRBV29-1; CDR3 protein: CSVAGTRNSYEQYF; CDR3 DNA: TGCAGCGTTGCCGGGACACGGAACTCCTACGAGCAGTACTTC
clone size: -; D gene: -; CDR3 length: 13; J gene: TRBJ2-5; V gene: TRBV27; CDR3 protein: CASSLSGGETQYF; CDR3 DNA: TGTGCCAGCAGTTTATCAGGGGGGGAGACCCAGTACTTC
clone size: -; D gene: TRBD2; CDR3 length: 16; J gene: TRBJ2-7; V gene: TRBV7-9; CDR3 protein: CASSPQVGGSPHEQYF; CDR3 DNA: TGTGCCAGCAGCCCCCAGGTCGGCGGGAGCCCCCACGAGCAGTACTTC
clone size: -; D gene: TRBD1; CDR3 length: 15; J gene: TRBJ1-2; V gene: TRBV19; CDR3 protein: CASSIEAGTDYGYTF; CDR3 DNA: TGTGCCAGTAGTATAGAAGCCGGGACAGACTATGGCTACACCTTC
clone size: -; D gene: -; CDR3 length: 14; J gene: TRBJ2-6; V gene: TRBV2; CDR3 protein: CASSDVSGANVLTF; CDR3 DNA: TGTGCCAGCAGTGACGTGTCTGGGGCCAACGTCCTGACTTTC
clone size: -; D gene: -; CDR3 length: 15; J gene: TRBJ2-7; V gene: TRBV19; CDR3 protein: CASSITGAGLDEQYF; CDR3 DNA: TGTGCCAGTAGTATTACGGGGGCGGGTCTGGACGAGCAGTACTTC
clone size: -; D gene: -; CDR3 length: 17; J gene: TRBJ1-2; V gene: TRBV28; CDR3 protein: CASAFDIEKGQLYGYTF; CDR3 DNA: TGTGCCAGCGCCTTTGACATAGAGAAGGGACAACTCTATGGCTACACCTTC
clone size: -; D gene: -; CDR3 length: 14; J gene: TRBJ1-6; V gene: TRBV27; CDR3 protein: CASSWDTYNSPLHF; CDR3 DNA: TGTGCCAGCAGTTGGGACACCTATAATTCACCCCTCCACTTT
clone size: once; D gene: -; CDR3 length: 15; J gene: TRBJ1-2; V gene: TRBV4-1; CDR3 protein: CASSQGIGQDYGYTF; CDR3 DNA: TGCGCCAGCAGCCAAGGAATCGGGCAAGACTATGGCTACACCTTC
clone size: -; D gene: -; CDR3 length: 13; J gene: TRBJ1-5; V gene: TRBV19; CDR3 protein: CASRDTLNQPQHF; CDR3 DNA: TGTGCCAGTAGAGACACCCTTAATCAGCCCCAGCATTTT
clone size: -; D gene: TRBD2; CDR3 length: 15; J gene: TRBJ2-1; V gene: TRBV27; CDR3 protein: CASSPRTSGNNEQFF; CDR3 DNA: TGTGCCAGCAGTCCGCGGACTAGCGGGAACAATGAGCAGTTCTTC
clone size: -; D gene: -; CDR3 length: 13; J gene: TRBJ1-6; V gene: TRBV24-1; CDR3 protein: CATSDHYNSPLHF; CDR3 DNA: TGTGCCACCAGTGACCACTATAATTCACCCCTCCACTTT